This T cell receptor (beta chain) stems from a study of monozygotic twins with inflammatory bowel disease. Germline V gene data show CDR1 as ENHRY and CDR2 as SYGVKD. The CDR3 has 13 residues. Unsorted whole blood yielded the total RNA, with T cells left unselected. Findings and limits, study-wide: Patients with IBD had less TCRbeta diversity (inverse Simpson) than their healthy co-twins.

Regarding this clonotype: Its antigen is unknown.

TCRdb reprocessed the 5' RACE reads and keeps a single row for each CDR3 protein, giving no DNA. The sample table sets out about 140,000 distinct CDR3 sequences. This TCR came from a human donor with ulcerative colitis or Crohn's disease, or a healthy co-twin of an affected twin (not recorded which). The chain couples TRBV10-3 to TRBJ2-5; TCRdb indicates TRBD1, and absent DNA this call remains unverified. Sequencing was performed on blood. CDR3: CAISSGVQETQYF.